The rows below give T cell receptor beta chains drawn from one sample of a study of blood T cell repertoires in COVID-19. TCRdb's copy holds only in-frame clones and misses some; the assay was immunoSEQ multiplex PCR. The sample carries about 120,000 clones, around 81% recorded once. Sequencing was performed on peripheral blood. These receptors were collected from a man aged 25 to 40 with COVID-19, enrolled during active disease. CDR3s include the opening cysteine and the closing phenylalanine or tryptophan. D genes are given only for firm matches. Size is stated for part of the rows, as once, few or many counts, or as a class when the clone is expanded.

v_call	clone_size	d_call	j_call	cdr3_aa	cdr3_nt
TRBV27	-	TRBD2	TRBJ2-1	CASSDGTSVGNEQFF	TGTGCCAGCAGTGACGGGACTAGCGTTGGCAATGAGCAGTTCTTC
TRBV7-9	-	-	TRBJ1-4	CASSLGRDREKLFF	TGTGCCAGCAGCTTGGGCCGAGATCGGGAAAAACTGTTTTTT
TRBV18	once	-	TRBJ2-5	CASSPATPPQETQYF	TGTGCCAGCTCACCCGCGACTCCGCCCCAAGAGACCCAGTACTTC
TRBV27	-	TRBD2	TRBJ2-7	CASSLIGLAGYEQYF	TGTGCCAGCAGTTTAATTGGACTAGCGGGATACGAGCAGTACTTC
TRBV19	-	TRBD1	TRBJ1-5	CASSLGTGRTQPQHF	TGTGCCAGTAGCTTAGGGACAGGGAGAACTCAGCCCCAGCATTTT
TRBV30	-	-	TRBJ2-5	CAWSARQGPGGTQYF	TGTGCCTGGAGTGCACGACAGGGCCCCGGGGGGACCCAGTACTTC
TRBV24-1	-	TRBD2	TRBJ2-5	CATSDPRDYKETQYF	TGTGCCACCAGTGACCCCCGGGACTATAAAGAGACCCAGTACTTC
TRBV5-1	-	TRBD2	TRBJ2-1	CASSLWDGGAHEQFF	TGCGCCAGCAGCTTGTGGGACGGGGGGGCCCATGAGCAGTTCTTC
TRBV30	few	-	TRBJ2-7	CAWSPPRRGFYEQYF	TGTGCCTGGAGTCCTCCTCGCCGGGGATTTTACGAGCAGTACTTC
TRBV11-1	few	TRBD1	TRBJ2-1	CASSLALGQGGFF	TGTGCCAGCAGCTTAGCGCTGGGACAGGGAGGGTTCTTC
TRBV30	few	TRBD1	TRBJ1-2	CACYRDRVIGDAGYTF	TGTGCCTGTTACCGGGACAGGGTTATCGGGGACGCTGGCTACACCTTC
TRBV29-1	-	-	TRBJ1-2	CSDWTRASYTF	TGCAGCGACTGGACACGTGCAAGCTACACCTTC
TRBV6-5	-	TRBD1	TRBJ1-4	CASRRYYRGDEKLFF	TGTGCCAGCAGGCGCTATTACAGGGGAGATGAAAAACTGTTTTTT
TRBV4-3	-	-	TRBJ1-4	CASSQDVRGGSEKLFF	TGCGCCAGCAGCCAAGATGTCAGGGGTGGAAGCGAAAAACTGTTTTTT
TRBV28	once	-	TRBJ2-7	CASRQDIGSYEQYF	TGTGCCAGCAGACAGGACATTGGATCCTACGAGCAGTACTTC
TRBV19	-	-	TRBJ1-3	CASRAGNTIYF	TGTGCCAGCCGAGCGGGAAACACCATATATTTT
TRBV7-9	-	TRBD2	TRBJ2-1	CASSFSGTSVGNEQFF	TGTGCCAGCAGCTTTTCCGGGACTAGCGTGGGGAATGAGCAGTTCTTC
TRBV11-3	-	-	TRBJ2-7	CASSLEDFSYEQYF	TGTGCCAGCAGCTTAGAGGACTTCTCCTACGAGCAGTACTTC
TRBV5-1	-	-	TRBJ1-1	CASSLSQGLGEAFF	TGCGCCAGCAGCCTGTCCCAGGGGCTCGGTGAAGCTTTCTTT
TRBV4-2	-	TRBD1	TRBJ2-7	CASSQDRTGPYEQYF	TGTGCCAGCAGCCAAGATCGGACAGGGCCCTACGAGCAGTACTTC
TRBV6-5	-	TRBD1	TRBJ2-7	CASSYSIGGPYEQYF	TGTGCCAGCAGTTACTCGATAGGGGGCCCCTACGAGCAGTACTTC
TRBV5-4	once	-	TRBJ2-1	CASSSHPLASSSYNEQFF	TGTGCCAGCAGCTCCCACCCTCTAGCGTCGAGCTCCTACAATGAGCAGTTCTTC
TRBV7-9	-	TRBD2	TRBJ2-2	CASSPPTSGHPGELFF	TGTGCCAGCAGCCCCCCGACTAGCGGACACCCCGGGGAGCTGTTTTTT
TRBV30	once	-	TRBJ1-2	CAWSSLRSNYGYTF	TGTGCCTGGAGTTCTCTTCGGTCTAACTATGGCTACACCTTC
TRBV3-1/TRBV3-2	-	-	TRBJ2-3	CASSQGILSQYF	TGTGCCAGCAGCCAAGGAATACTCTCGCAGTATTTT
TRBV27	few	-	TRBJ2-7	CASPSSNRENHEQYF	TGTGCCAGCCCCTCGTCGAACAGGGAGAATCACGAGCAGTACTTC
TRBV7-6	few	-	TRBJ2-6	CASSLEGQSGANVLTF	TGTGCCAGCAGCTTAGAGGGACAATCTGGGGCCAACGTCCTGACTTTC
TRBV5-1	-	TRBD2	TRBJ2-1	CASKPSGGLSSYNEQFF	TGCGCCAGCAAGCCTAGCGGGGGGCTCAGCTCCTACAATGAGCAGTTCTTC
TRBV15	few	TRBD1	TRBJ1-2	CATSSRTGNYGYTF	TGTGCCACCAGCAGTCGGACAGGGAACTATGGCTACACCTTC
TRBV5-6	-	-	TRBJ2-4	CASSSGSQTAKNIQYF	TGTGCCAGCAGCTCCGGGTCCCAGACAGCCAAAAACATTCAGTACTTC
TRBV29-1	-	-	TRBJ1-1	CSVGLGGTEAFF	TGCAGCGTTGGACTGGGGGGAACTGAAGCTTTCTTT
TRBV10-3	-	TRBD2	TRBJ2-7	CAISGAGEYEQYF	TGTGCCATCAGTGGAGCGGGAGAATACGAGCAGTACTTC
TRBV5-5	-	TRBD1	TRBJ1-4	CASSYAGGVNEKLFF	TGTGCCAGCAGCTATGCAGGGGGCGTTAATGAAAAACTGTTTTTT
TRBV6-5	-	-	TRBJ1-5	CASSSDRENQPQHF	TGTGCCAGCAGTTCGGACAGAGAAAATCAGCCCCAGCATTTT
TRBV6-5	-	-	TRBJ1-1	CASNQGSPNTEAFF	TGTGCCAGCAATCAGGGGTCCCCCAACACTGAAGCTTTCTTT
TRBV4-1	-	-	TRBJ1-6	CASSQDHVSSYNSPLHF	TGCGCCAGCAGCCAAGATCATGTCAGCTCCTATAATTCACCCCTCCACTTT
TRBV16	-	-	TRBJ1-5	CASSQIQVNQPQHF	TGTGCCAGCAGCCAAATACAGGTCAATCAGCCCCAGCATTTT
TRBV2	-	-	TRBJ1-2	CASSLQGNGYTF	TGTGCCAGCAGCTTACAGGGTAATGGCTACACCTTC
TRBV5-1	few	TRBD1	TRBJ1-3	CASSPGGSGNTIYF	TGCGCCAGCAGCCCAGGGGGCTCCGGAAACACCATATATTTT
TRBV9	-	-	TRBJ1-1	CASSETLNTEAFF	TGTGCCAGCAGCGAGACACTGAACACTGAAGCTTTCTTT
TRBV28	-	TRBD1	TRBJ1-5	CASSFGSTGAIHSNQPQHF	TGTGCCAGCAGTTTTGGTTCGACAGGGGCCATACATAGCAATCAGCCCCAGCATTTT
TRBV5-1	-	-	TRBJ2-5	CASSFKTGETQYF	TGCGCCAGCAGCTTTAAGACTGGGGAGACCCAGTACTTC
TRBV7-6	-	-	TRBJ2-5	CASSLMEGVETQYF	TGTGCCAGCAGCCTTATGGAAGGGGTAGAGACCCAGTACTTC
TRBV7-2	-	TRBD1	TRBJ2-7	CASSFGQGTYEQYF	TGTGCCAGCAGCTTCGGACAGGGGACGTACGAGCAGTACTTC
TRBV6-6	-	-	TRBJ1-5	CASSLDNQPQHF	TGTGCCAGCAGTTTAGACAATCAGCCCCAGCATTTT
TRBV28	-	-	TRBJ1-1	CASSSDREAFF	TGTGCCAGCAGTTCTGACAGGGAAGCTTTCTTT
TRBV11-2	-	-	TRBJ2-5	CASSRIQDPQETQYF	TGTGCCAGCAGCCGCATACAGGATCCCCAAGAGACCCAGTACTTC
TRBV10-3	-	-	TRBJ1-5	CAISVEYNQPQHF	TGTGCCATCAGTGTGGAGTACAATCAGCCCCAGCATTTT
TRBV5-1	-	-	TRBJ2-1	CASSLGENEQFF	TGCGCCAGCAGCTTAGGAGAGAATGAGCAGTTCTTC
TRBV28	once	-	TRBJ2-7	CASSFPGWEQYF	TGTGCCAGCAGTTTCCCCGGGTGGGAGCAGTACTTC
TRBV24-1	-	TRBD2	TRBJ2-3	CATSDLAGDTDTQYF	TGTGCCACCAGTGATCTAGCGGGAGACACAGATACGCAGTATTTT
TRBV11-3	-	-	TRBJ2-4	CASNIYGQGENIQYF	TGTGCCAGCAACATATACGGGCAGGGCGAAAACATTCAGTACTTC
TRBV28	-	-	TRBJ1-2	CASSGVDYGYTF	TGTGCCAGCAGCGGGGTGGACTATGGCTACACCTTC
TRBV19	-	TRBD2	TRBJ2-5	CASSMGLAGEETQYF	TGTGCCAGTAGCATGGGTCTAGCGGGAGAAGAGACCCAGTACTTC
TRBV7-9	-	-	TRBJ1-1	CASGQSNTEAFF	TGTGCCAGCGGACAGTCCAACACTGAAGCTTTCTTT